This TCR beta chain emerged from a study of T cell responses to AZD1222 COVID-19 vaccine (dated by TCRdb to the early 2020s). In the study overall: AZD1222 recipients whose second dose came at about 4 weeks and those whose second dose came at about 12 weeks were combined into one group, since spike-specific TCR depth and breadth did not differ between the two schedules. Trial participants were enrolled into age subgroups of 18-55, 56-69 and 70-plus years, which contained about 150, 27 and 61 TCR-sequenced participants, respectively. A total of 240 or so trial participants underwent TCR sequencing, of whom roughly 210 had received two doses of AZD1222 and 26 had received two doses of the MenACWY control vaccine.

The CDR3 has 12 amino acids, counting the end cysteine and phenylalanine. The kept DNA is CDR3 alone, 36 bases in frame from the first base. V and J lose 2 bases and 4 bases, and a span of 9 bases separates them. Looking up the germline V gene (reference sequence) yields CDR1 GTSNPN and CDR2 SVGIG. The CDR3 regions of human TCRbeta chains were analyzed by immunosequencing. For the original study's pipeline: Repertoire TCRs were checked for matches against a reference library of SARS-CoV-2-specific TCRs that had been generated using the MIRA antigen-specificity platform. Breadth was defined as the fraction of unique TCRs that were SARS-CoV-2-associated. Depth was defined as the fraction of total T cells that were SARS-CoV-2-associated. Using the MIRA data, each spike-specific TCR was assigned both to the spike region to which the TCR was reactive and to a CD4 or CD8 class. Log10-transformed breadth and depth values were compared by one-way ANOVA with Sidak's multiple comparisons tests. TCRdb holds this immuneACCESS table with in-frame rearrangements only. Some clones are missing; in checked studies, unresolved V genes explain under half, and the rest has no known cause. V and J calls and clone size are copied from that table; D and trimming were computed from the DNA. Across this sample there are roughly 170,000 clones, with about 91% seen only once. Jointly, the top ten make up approximately 2% of the sample.

Sample time point, as interpreted from the label and publication: baseline before first vaccination. Vaccinee samples were obtained from the UK trials COV001 and COV002, which included a single-blind randomized controlled phase 2/3 trial of AZD1222 (ChAdOx1 nCoV-19) in healthy adults. For TCRbeta chain sequencing, PBMC samples were collected from trial participants at day 0 and at day 28 after the second dose. In regard to this clone: This receptor's antigen is unknown. There are no base qualities to consult, and no much larger clone falls within one base.

General conclusions and limits of the study: In the small 56-69-year group, the increase in depth fell short of significance, most likely because of low power. The vaccine-associated CD4 TCRs covered the entire spike protein, and the dominant responses fell in regions 160-218 and 743-854. Nearly half of unique spike-specific TCRs reportedly recognized epitopes outside regions mutated in the B.1.351 and B.1.1.7 variants. Because no samples from the day 14 peak response were available, repertoires could be characterized only after the peak T cell response. Conclusions about previously exposed vaccinees were limited because only 5 or 6 AZD1222 recipients were SARS-CoV-2 seropositive at baseline. After two AZD1222 doses, both the breadth and the depth of spike-specific TCRs were significantly higher than at day 0 and than in MenACWY recipients. Participants were mostly white British, with more females than males. The authors suggested clonal diversity may have been underestimated.

The specimen was peripheral blood, collected on day 0 of AZD1222 vaccination. This sequence was found in an adult in good health. The chain is encoded by TRBV30 joined to TRBJ2-7, with a tentative D gene TRBD1 over 5 matching bases. The nucleotide sequence is given as TGTGCCTGGAGTCCTAGACAGTACGAGCAGTACTTC. This encodes CAWSPRQYEQYF.